The clone carrying this T cell receptor (beta chain) was counted at least ten times. Its antigen is unknown. The sequenced template was RNA, covering the TCR beta CDR3 region. An initial RT-PCR round employing HTBI primers preceded a second-round multiplex PCR. TCRdb processed the multiplex PCR reads anew with MiXCR; each CDR3 protein has one entry. Altogether around 1,000,000 distinct CDR3 sequences are present, less than 45% being singletons, with the ten largest covering approximately 12%. This sample was included in a study of Graves' ophthalmopathy and Graves' hyperthyroidism. Overall study results and limits: Using 13 signatures, a model distinguished ophthalmopathy from stable hyperthyroidism, reaching 85% to 90% sensitivity and roughly 80% specificity. Most thyroid clonotypes with frequency above 0.001 were detected in blood too.

Hyperthyroidism in these 18- to 65-year-old patients was newly diagnosed, lasting under 2 months. The study excluded patients with other autoimmune diseases, uncontrolled infections, pregnancy or lactation. Germline-derived CDR1 and CDR2 are ENHRY and SYGVKD. This CDR3 contains 12 residues. Trimming removed 4 bases from V and 5 bases from J, with 8 bases in between. This chain joins TRBV10-3 and TRBJ1-2; D unresolved. This TCR was recovered from an adult man with Graves' hyperthyroidism. The sample was peripheral blood or thyroid tissue (not recorded which). The CDR3 loop reads CAISADGYGYTF. The CDR3 DNA follows: TGTGCCATCAGTGCGGACGGGTATGGCTACACCTTC.